The 21 T cell receptor beta chains below were found in one sample sequenced in a study of blood T cells in healthy people across ages. The use of a sample-barcoded 5' primer and a J-beta primer mix characterized a second PCR of 7 to 11 cycles. TCRdb re-derived calls from the 5' RACE reads in MiXCR, one entry per CDR3 protein. The sample includes around 710,000 distinct CDR3 sequences, 40% to 45% of them seen just once. Material: blood. These receptors were taken from an older woman in good health.

There are many counts of this clonotype. The genes are TRBV29-1 and TRBJ2-3, with D uncertain. From germline, CDR1 is SQVTM and CDR2 ANQGSEA. V lost 2 bases to trimming and J lost 0 bases, with 33 bases between them. The CDR3 has 22 amino acids. The CDR3 DNA reads as TGCAGCGTTGAATGGGGTCCCAGGCTTGTAGCCGGCCCAAAGCCTAGCACAGATACGCAGTATTTT. Translated, it gives CSVEWGPRLVAGPKPSTDTQYF.

Remarks on this clonotype: One end of the junction is discordant with germline, which a read error may explain. This chain uses TRBV12-3 or TRBV12-4 with TRBJ1-5; D might be TRBD1 (6 bases). The CDR3 is 13 amino acids. The CDR3 bases are TGTACCAGCACCCCCGGACAGAATCAGCCCCAGCATTTT. Translating it yields CTSTPGQNQPQHF.

This clonotype was counted once. The chain couples TRBV19 to TRBJ2-2; 8 bases agree with TRBD1. Germline assignment: CDR1 LNHDA and CDR2 SQIVND (reference sequence). V shed 7 bases and J 1 base; nucleotides not matched to a gene: 5. CDR3 length equals 15 residues. CDR3 in amino acids: CASTRTGRNTGELFF. CDR3 coding DNA: TGTGCCAGTACTAGGACAGGGCGGAACACCGGGGAGCTGTTTTTT.

CDR3 region: CASSLPTGQGPRGDEQYF. CDR3 sequence (DNA): TGTGCCAGCAGCTTACCCACTGGACAGGGCCCTCGGGGGGACGAGCAGTACTTC. The chain employs TRBV7-2 and TRBJ2-7, with D maybe TRBD1 (8 bases). Trimming left V 2 bases short and J 5 bases short, with 25 bases between. Germline V gene sequence: CDR1 SGHTA, CDR2 FQGNSA. This CDR3 region has 18 residues.

DNA for the CDR3: TGTGCCAGCAGGGAAATCGGGACAGGGGCTAACAATGAGCAGTACTTC. Protein product: CASREIGTGANNEQYF. The rearrangement joins TRBV7-6 to TRBJ2-7, with 10 bases identical to TRBD1. Unmatched junction bases numbered 15, after V lost 6 bases and J lost 7 bases. This CDR3 region has 16 residues. Germline assignment: CDR1 SGHVS and CDR2 FNYEAQ.

The genes are TRBV12-3 or TRBV12-4 and TRBJ1-5; 7 bases align to TRBD1. Trimming took 6 bases from V and 7 from J; bases not matched to a gene: 15. There are 16 residues in the CDR3. CDR3 in amino acids: CASRSGQSASGQPQHF. Here the CDR3 DNA reads TGTGCCAGCAGATCGGGACAGTCAGCTTCTGGCCAGCCCCAGCATTTT.

The rearrangement joins TRBV4-2 to TRBJ2-7, with D unresolved. The germline gives CDR1 LGHNA, CDR2 YNFKEQ. V lost 1 base to trimming and J lost 7 bases, with 11 bases between them. The length of the CDR3 is 13 residues. CDR3: CASSQGSYNEQYF. DNA of the CDR3: TGTGCCAGCAGCCAAGGATCTTACAATGAGCAGTACTTC.

Details on this clonotype: This may arise from a read error, as a much more abundant clone is one base away. V usage is TRBV29-1 and J usage is TRBJ2-1, with D unclear. The J call may be wrong; the DNA end is better matched by TRBJ2-7. This CDR3 has 12 residues. Germline loops: CDR1 SQVTM, CDR2 ANQGSEA. The CDR3 DNA is TGCAGCGGGCAGGTCAGCTACAATGAGCAGTACTTC. Translating gives CSGQVSYNEQYF.

To note about this clonotype: A much larger clone lies a single base off, so this may be a read error. The chain is built from TRBV4-1 and TRBJ2-5, with 14 bases lining up with TRBD2. The CDR3 totals 16 residues. Germline loops: CDR1 MGHRA, CDR2 YSYEKL. The DNA for the CDR3 is TGCGCCAGCAGCCTCGGGACTAGCGGGGGACAAGAGACCCTGTACTTC. Translated: CASSLGTSGGQETLYF.

The chain employs TRBV6-2 or TRBV6-3 and TRBJ2-3; 9 nucleotides line up with TRBD2. The CDR3 contains 18 residues. CDR1 and CDR2 (germline): MNHEY, SVGEGT. After removal of 5 bases from V and 2 bases from J, the junction contained 14 bases not matched to a gene. The CDR3 here is CASSRPTGGLAATDTQYF. For the CDR3, the DNA is TGTGCCAGCAGTCGCCCTACTGGGGGACTAGCAGCCACAGATACGCAGTATTTT.

The chain combines TRBV5-1 with TRBJ2-5, with D perhaps TRBD2 (6 bases). The closer fit of TRBJ2-7 to the DNA end suggests the J call may be wrong. There are 14 residues in the CDR3. Looked up from germline, CDR1 is SGHRS and CDR2 is YFSETQ. The DNA for the CDR3 is TGCGCCAGCAGCTTCGGGACTCCCCGGGGCGAGCAGTACTTC. Amino acids: CASSFGTPRGEQYF.

This clonotype was recorded a few times. J is TRBJ2-3 and V is TRBV24-1, with D possibly TRBD2 on 6 matching bases. Trimming shortened V by 4 bases and J by 4 bases, and 14 bases separated the two germline ends. Germline CDR1 KGHDR, CDR2 SFDVKD. The CDR3 covers 15 residues. The CDR3 loop reads CATSEAGDDADTQYF. CDR3 bases: TGTGCCACCAGTGAAGCGGGTGATGATGCAGATACGCAGTATTTT.

This clonotype was counted ten times or more. This chain joins TRBV12-3 or TRBV12-4 and TRBJ2-5, with a weak D call TRBD1 (6 bases). V lost 5 bases and J 4 bases, leaving 14 bases between the germline ends. The CDR3 is 14 residues long. CDR3 sequence: CASSGQTGAETQYF. The CDR3 DNA is TGTGCCAGCAGTGGACAGACCGGGGCAGAGACCCAGTACTTC.

V is TRBV20-1 and J is TRBJ2-3; D is unresolved. This CDR3 contains 15 residues. V lost 3 bases, J lost 4 bases, and 17 bases lay in between. From germline, CDR1 is DFQATT and CDR2 SNEGSKA (reference sequence). CDR3 loop: CSASPPSAFADTQYF. The CDR3 DNA reads as TGCAGTGCTAGCCCCCCATCGGCTTTCGCAGATACGCAGTATTTT.

The chain carries TRBV5-6 and TRBJ2-1, with D tentatively TRBD2 (5 bases). The CDR3 contains 15 residues. V was pared by 4 bases and J by 4 bases, with 15 bases between. Germline assignment: CDR1 SGHDT and CDR2 YYEEEE. The CDR3 spells CASSPGGGLYNEQFF. The CDR3 bases are TGTGCCAGCAGCCCCGGAGGCGGATTATACAATGAGCAGTTCTTC. Complete variable domain (other parts from reference TRBV5-6 and TRBJ2-1): DAGVTQSPTHLIKTRGQQVTLRCSPKSGHDTVSWYQQALGQGPQFIFQYYEEEERQRGNFPDRFSGHQFPNYSSELNVNALLLGDSALYLCASSPGGGLYNEQFFGPGTRLTVL.

The chain has TRBV6-5 and TRBJ2-1; D remains unclear. V was pared by 8 bases and J by 7 bases, with 15 bases between. The CDR3 is 13 residues long. Germline V gene sequence: CDR1 MNHEY, CDR2 SVGAGI. CDR3 region: CASLSPTRNEQFF. Written as DNA, the CDR3 is TGTGCCAGCCTTTCCCCAACTCGTAATGAGCAGTTCTTC.

This clonotype appeared once. One base away lies a much larger clone, so this may be a sequencing read error. The chain joins TRBV15 to TRBJ1-2; 9 nucleotides agree with TRBD1. Germline CDR1 reads LNHNV; CDR2 reads YYDKDF (reference sequence). CDR3 length: 15 residues. J lost 6 bases, V lost 5 bases, and 10 bases had no gene match. DNA for the CDR3: TGTGCCACCAGCGGTCCGGGACAGGGTGACGATGGCTACACCTTC. Residues: CATSGPGQGDDGYTF.

The V gene is TRBV9, the J gene TRBJ2-1; tentatively, D is TRBD2 (6 bases). Deletions cut 0 bases from V and 6 bases from J, with 13 bases between. The CDR3 consists of 15 residues. The germline V gene has CDR1 SGDLS and CDR2 YYNGEE. The chain's CDR3 is CASSVVPGDINEQFF. The CDR3 DNA is TGTGCCAGCAGCGTAGTACCGGGGGATATCAATGAGCAGTTCTTC.

The V and J genes are TRBV7-2 and TRBJ1-6; 9 bases are shared with TRBD1. After removal of 8 bases from V and 9 bases from J, the junction contained 2 bases not matched to a gene. CDR1 and CDR2 (germline): SGHTA, FQGNSA. CDR3 size: 12 residues. CDR3 nucleotides: TGTGCCAGCGGGACAGGGAGTTCACCCCTCCACTTT. Its protein product is CASGTGSSPLHF.

The count of this clonotype is one. The chain uses TRBV6-4 and TRBJ2-1, with 11 bases aligning to TRBD1. Germline assignment: CDR1 MRHNA and CDR2 SNTAGT. The CDR3 contains 12 residues. CDR3 sequence: CVSGTGGNEQFF. The CDR3, as DNA: TGTGTCAGTGGGACAGGGGGCAATGAGCAGTTCTTC.

This clonotype was counted only a few times. This rearrangement joins TRBV24-1 to TRBJ2-4; 14 positions match TRBD2. The better agreement between TRBJ2-5 and the DNA end casts doubt on the J call. Germline values: CDR1 KGHDR, CDR2 SFDVKD. The CDR3 has 16 amino acids. CDR3 loop: CATSDMGLAGVETQYF. CDR3 in DNA: TGTGCCACCAGTGATATGGGACTAGCGGGAGTGGAGACCCAGTACTTC.